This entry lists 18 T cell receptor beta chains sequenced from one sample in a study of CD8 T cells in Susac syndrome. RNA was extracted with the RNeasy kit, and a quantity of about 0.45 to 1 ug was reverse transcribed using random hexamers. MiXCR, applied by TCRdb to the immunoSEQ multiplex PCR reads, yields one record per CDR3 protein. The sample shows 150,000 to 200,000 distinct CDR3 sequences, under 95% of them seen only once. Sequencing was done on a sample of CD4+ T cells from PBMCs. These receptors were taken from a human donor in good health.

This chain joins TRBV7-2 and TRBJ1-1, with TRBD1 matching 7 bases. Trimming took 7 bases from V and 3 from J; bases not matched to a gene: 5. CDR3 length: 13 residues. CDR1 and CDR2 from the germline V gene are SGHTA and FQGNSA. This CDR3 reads CASTDRVHTEAFF. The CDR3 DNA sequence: TGTGCCAGCACCGACAGGGTTCACACTGAAGCTTTCTTT.

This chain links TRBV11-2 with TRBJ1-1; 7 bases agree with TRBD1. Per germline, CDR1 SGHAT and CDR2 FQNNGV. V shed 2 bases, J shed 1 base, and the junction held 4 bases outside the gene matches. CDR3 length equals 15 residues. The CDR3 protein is CASSLTGQRNTEAFF. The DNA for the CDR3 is TGTGCCAGCAGCTTAACGGGACAGCGGAACACTGAAGCTTTCTTT.

As DNA, the CDR3 is TGCGCCAGCAGTCATCGCAGGAGGTTAAAACAGCCCCAGCATTTT. Encoded protein: CASSHRRRLKQPQHF. V usage is TRBV23-1 and J usage is TRBJ1-5; D is uncertain. TRBV23-1 is an ORF; its function is uncertain. The germline V and J ends were trimmed by 3 bases and 7 bases, with 16 bases remaining between them. This CDR3 spans 15 amino acids.

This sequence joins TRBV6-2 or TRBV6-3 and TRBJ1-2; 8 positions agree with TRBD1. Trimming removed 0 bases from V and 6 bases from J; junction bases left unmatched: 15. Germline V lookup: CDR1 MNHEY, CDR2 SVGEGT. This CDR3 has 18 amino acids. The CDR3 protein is CASSYSRRDSKTGDGYTF. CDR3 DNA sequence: TGTGCCAGCAGTTACTCGAGACGGGATTCCAAGACAGGGGATGGCTACACCTTC.

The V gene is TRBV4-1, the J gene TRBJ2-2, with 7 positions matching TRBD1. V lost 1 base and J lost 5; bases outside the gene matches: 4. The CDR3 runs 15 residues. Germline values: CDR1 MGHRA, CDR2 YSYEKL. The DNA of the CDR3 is TGCGCCAGCAGCCAAGGGTACAGGGGAACCGGGGAGCTGTTTTTT. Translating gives CASSQGYRGTGELFF.

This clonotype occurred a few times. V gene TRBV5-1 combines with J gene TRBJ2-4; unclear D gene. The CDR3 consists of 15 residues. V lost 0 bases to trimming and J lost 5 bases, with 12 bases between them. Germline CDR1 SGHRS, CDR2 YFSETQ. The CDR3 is CASSLVPAPENIQYF. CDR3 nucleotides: TGCGCCAGCAGCTTGGTGCCCGCCCCCGAAAACATTCAGTACTTC.

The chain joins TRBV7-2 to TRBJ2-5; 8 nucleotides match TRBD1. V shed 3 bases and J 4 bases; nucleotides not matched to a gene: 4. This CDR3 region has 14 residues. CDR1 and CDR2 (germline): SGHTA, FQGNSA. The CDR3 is CASSLAGGGETQYF. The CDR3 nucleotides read TGTGCCAGCAGCTTGGCAGGGGGCGGAGAGACCCAGTACTTC.

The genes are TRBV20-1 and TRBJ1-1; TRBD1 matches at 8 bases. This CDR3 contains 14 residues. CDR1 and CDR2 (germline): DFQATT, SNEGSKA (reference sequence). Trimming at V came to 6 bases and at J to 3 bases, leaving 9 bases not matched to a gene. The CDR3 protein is CSAATGASYTEAFF. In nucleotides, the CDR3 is TGCAGTGCCGCGACAGGGGCATCCTACACTGAAGCTTTCTTT.

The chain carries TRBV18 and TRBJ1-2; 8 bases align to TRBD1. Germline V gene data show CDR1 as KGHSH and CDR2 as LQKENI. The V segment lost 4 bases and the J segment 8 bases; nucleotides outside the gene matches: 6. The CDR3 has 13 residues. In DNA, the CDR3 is TGTGCCAGCTCACAGGACAGGGTCTACGGCTACACCTTC. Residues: CASSQDRVYGYTF.

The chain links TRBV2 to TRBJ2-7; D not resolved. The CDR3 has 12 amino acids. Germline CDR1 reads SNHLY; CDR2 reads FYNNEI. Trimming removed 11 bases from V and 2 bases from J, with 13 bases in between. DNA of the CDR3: TGTGCCGTCAGCCACGGGCCCTACGAGCAGTACTTC. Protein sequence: CAVSHGPYEQYF.

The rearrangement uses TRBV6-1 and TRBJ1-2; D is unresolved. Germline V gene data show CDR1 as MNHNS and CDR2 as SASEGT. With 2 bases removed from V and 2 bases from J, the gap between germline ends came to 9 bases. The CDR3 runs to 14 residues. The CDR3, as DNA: TGTGCCAGCAGTGAACATGTCGCGAACTATGGCTACACCTTC. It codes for CASSEHVANYGYTF.

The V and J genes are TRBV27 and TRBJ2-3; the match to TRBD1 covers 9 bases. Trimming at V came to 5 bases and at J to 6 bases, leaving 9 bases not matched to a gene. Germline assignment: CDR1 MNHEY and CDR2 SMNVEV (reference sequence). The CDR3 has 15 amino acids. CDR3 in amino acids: CASSPDRGRWDTQYF. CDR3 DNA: TGTGCCAGCAGTCCGGACAGGGGTAGGTGGGATACGCAGTATTTT.

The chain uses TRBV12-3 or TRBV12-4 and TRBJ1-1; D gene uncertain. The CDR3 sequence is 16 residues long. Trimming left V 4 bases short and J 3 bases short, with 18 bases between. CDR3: CASSSSRGLGYTEAFF. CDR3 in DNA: TGTGCCAGCAGTTCCTCTCGAGGGCTGGGGTACACTGAAGCTTTCTTT.

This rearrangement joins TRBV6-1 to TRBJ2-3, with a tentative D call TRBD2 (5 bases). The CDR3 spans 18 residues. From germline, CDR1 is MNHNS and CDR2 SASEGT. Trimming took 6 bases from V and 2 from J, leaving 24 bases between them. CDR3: CASRERRVPGSSTDTQYF. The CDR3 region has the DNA TGTGCCAGCAGGGAAAGGCGGGTACCGGGGAGCTCCACAGATACGCAGTATTTT.

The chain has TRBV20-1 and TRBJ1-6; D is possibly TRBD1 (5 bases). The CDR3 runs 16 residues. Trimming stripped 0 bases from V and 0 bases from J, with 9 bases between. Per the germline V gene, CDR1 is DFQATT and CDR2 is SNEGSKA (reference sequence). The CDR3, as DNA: TGCAGTGCTAGAGAAATGGACACCTCCTATAATTCACCCCTCCACTTT. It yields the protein CSAREMDTSYNSPLHF.

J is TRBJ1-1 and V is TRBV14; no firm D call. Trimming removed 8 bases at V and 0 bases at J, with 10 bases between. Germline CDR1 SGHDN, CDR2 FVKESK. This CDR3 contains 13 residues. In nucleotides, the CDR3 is TGTGCCAGCGCCCTGCAACTGAACACTGAAGCTTTCTTT. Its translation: CASALQLNTEAFF.

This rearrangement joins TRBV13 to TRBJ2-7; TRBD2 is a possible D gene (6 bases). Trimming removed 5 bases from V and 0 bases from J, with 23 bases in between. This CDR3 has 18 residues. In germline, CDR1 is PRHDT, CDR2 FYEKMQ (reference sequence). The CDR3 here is CASSTVTLGSGSSYEQYF. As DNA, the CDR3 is TGTGCCAGCAGCACTGTTACCCTGGGGAGCGGGTCCTCCTACGAGCAGTACTTC.

CDR3 in DNA: TGCGCCAGCAGCCCCGACGAGACCCAGTACTTC. This encodes CASSPDETQYF. The rearrangement links TRBV5-1 to TRBJ2-5; D gene uncertain. CDR1 SGHRS and CDR2 YFSETQ come from the germline V gene. There are 11 residues in the CDR3. The ends were cut back, 4 bases at V and 5 bases at J, with 6 bases in the middle. Based on the CDR3 plus reference TRBV5-1 and TRBJ2-5, the full variable domain is KAGVTQTPRYLIKTRGQQVTLSCSPISGHRSVSWYQQTPGQGLQFLFEYFSETQRNKGNFPGRFSGRQFSNSRSEMNVSTLELGDSALYLCASSPDETQYFGPGTRLLVL.